The text below deals with one T cell receptor beta chain. The V end lost 0 bases, the J end lost 2 bases, and 6 bases lay between the germline ends. The CDR3 extends over 14 amino acids. CDR1 is SGHRS, CDR2 YFSETQ, per germline. This entry is derived from a study of T cell changes during pregnancy in multiple sclerosis. The data were produced by immunoSEQ multiplex PCR, yet TCRdb's version contains in-frame clones alone and is incomplete. The sample lists over 100,000 clones, around 90% occurring once. The receptor was isolated from a female donor with multiple sclerosis, enrolled in a pregnancy study. The sample was peripheral blood, taken in the third trimester of pregnancy. The genes are TRBV5-1 and TRBJ1-3; weak D call: TRBD1 (6 bases). As DNA, the CDR3 is TGCGCCAGCAGCTTGGGGACAGCTGGAAACACCATATATTTT. The encoded protein is CASSLGTAGNTIYF.